A single T cell receptor (beta chain) is shown here with its context. Its antigen is not identified. This sample is part of a study of cytomegalovirus exposure and HLA in healthy donors. For the study at large: Samples from HLA-typed donors yielded some 85 million unique TCRs in an early data release.

Per germline, CDR1 MNHEY and CDR2 SVGAGI. The CDR3 has 14 amino acids. The primer mix had 60 Vbeta and 13 Jbeta primers. Original processing methods: Later reanalysis found around 80 million unique TCR beta chains, about 11 million of them shared. Repertoires were generated with immunoSEQ multiplex PCR, while TCRdb's copy carries only in-frame clones and drops some. The V and J calls and clone size were taken over from that table, and D and trimming were inferred from the DNA. The sample yields around 120,000 clones, roughly 82% seen once. Study results and limitations: Sequences of the TCR beta chain were said to predict the HLA-A and HLA-B alleles of most subjects accurately. The productive fraction for most TCR beta V segments was about 87% or about 30% in an earlier analysis.

V and J are TRBV6-5 and TRBJ2-5; 7 bases match TRBD1. The assigned J gene may be wrong: the sequence end matches TRBJ2-7 better. Sequencing used PBMCs. The receptor's source is a male donor in good health and CMV-seropositive. DNA for the CDR3: TGTGCCAGCAGTGGCCAGGGACAGTCCTACGAGCAGTACTTC. Its protein is CASSGQGQSYEQYF.